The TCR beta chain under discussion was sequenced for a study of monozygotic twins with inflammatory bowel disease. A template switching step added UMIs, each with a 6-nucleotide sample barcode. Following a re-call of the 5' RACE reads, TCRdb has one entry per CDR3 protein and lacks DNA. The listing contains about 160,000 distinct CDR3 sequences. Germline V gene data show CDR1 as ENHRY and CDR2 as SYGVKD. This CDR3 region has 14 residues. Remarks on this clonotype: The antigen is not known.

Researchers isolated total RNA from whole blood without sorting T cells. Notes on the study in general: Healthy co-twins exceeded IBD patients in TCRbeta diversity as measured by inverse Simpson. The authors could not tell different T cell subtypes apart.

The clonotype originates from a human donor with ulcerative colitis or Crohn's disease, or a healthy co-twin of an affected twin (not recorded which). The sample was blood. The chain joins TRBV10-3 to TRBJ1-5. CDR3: CAISEAAVNQPQHF.